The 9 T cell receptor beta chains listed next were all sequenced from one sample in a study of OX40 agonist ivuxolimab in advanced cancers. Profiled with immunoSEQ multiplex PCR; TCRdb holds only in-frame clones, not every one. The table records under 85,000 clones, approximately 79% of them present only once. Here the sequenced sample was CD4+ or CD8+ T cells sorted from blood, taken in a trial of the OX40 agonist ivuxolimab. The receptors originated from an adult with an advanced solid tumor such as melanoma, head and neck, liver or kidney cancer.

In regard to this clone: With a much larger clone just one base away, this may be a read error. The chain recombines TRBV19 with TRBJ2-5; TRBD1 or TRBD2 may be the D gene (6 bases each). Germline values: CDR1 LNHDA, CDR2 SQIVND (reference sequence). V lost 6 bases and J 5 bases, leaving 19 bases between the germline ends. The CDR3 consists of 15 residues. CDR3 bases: TGTGCCAGTAGCCCCCTAGTGGGGGGCTATGAGACCCAGTACTTC. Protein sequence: CASSPLVGGYETQYF. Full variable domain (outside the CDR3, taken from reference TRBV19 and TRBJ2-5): DGGITQSPKYLFRKEGQNVTLSCEQNLNHDAMYWYRQDPGQGLRLIYYSQIVNDFQKGDIAEGYSVSREKKESFPLTVTSAQKNPTAFYLCASSPLVGGYETQYFGPGTRLLVL.

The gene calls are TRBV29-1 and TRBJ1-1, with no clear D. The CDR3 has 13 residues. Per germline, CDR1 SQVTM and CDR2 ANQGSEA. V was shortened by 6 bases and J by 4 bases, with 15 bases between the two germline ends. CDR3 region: CSVSTSSFTEAFF. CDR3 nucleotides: TGCAGCGTCTCTACATCGTCGTTCACTGAAGCTTTCTTT.

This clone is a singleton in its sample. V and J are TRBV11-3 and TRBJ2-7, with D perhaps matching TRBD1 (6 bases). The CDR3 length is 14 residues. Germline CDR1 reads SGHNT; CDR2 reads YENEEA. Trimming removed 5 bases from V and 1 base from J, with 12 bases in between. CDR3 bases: TGTGCCAGCAGCCTCACACAGGGATCCTACGAGCAGTACTTC. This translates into CASSLTQGSYEQYF.

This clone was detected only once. The CDR3 protein is CASSRDGRDPFF. The CDR3 nucleotides read TGTGCCAGCAGCCGTGACGGCCGGGACCCGTTCTTC. The V call is TRBV11-3, the J call TRBJ2-1; TRBD1 or TRBD2 may be the D gene (5 bases each). V lost 5 bases and J lost 15, with 17 bases in between. The CDR3 extends over 12 amino acids. CDR1 and CDR2 from the germline V gene are SGHNT and YENEEA.

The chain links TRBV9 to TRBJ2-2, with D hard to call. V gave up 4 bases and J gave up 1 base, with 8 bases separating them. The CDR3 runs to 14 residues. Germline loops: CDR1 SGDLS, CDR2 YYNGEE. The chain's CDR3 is CASSQGRNTGELFF. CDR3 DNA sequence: TGTGCCAGCAGCCAAGGACGGAACACCGGGGAGCTGTTTTTT. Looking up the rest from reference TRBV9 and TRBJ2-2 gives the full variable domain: DSGVTQTPKHLITATGQRVTLRCSPRSGDLSVYWYQQSLDQGLQFLIQYYNGEERAKGNILERFSAQQFPDLHSELNLSSLELGDSALYFCASSQGRNTGELFFGEGSRLTVL.

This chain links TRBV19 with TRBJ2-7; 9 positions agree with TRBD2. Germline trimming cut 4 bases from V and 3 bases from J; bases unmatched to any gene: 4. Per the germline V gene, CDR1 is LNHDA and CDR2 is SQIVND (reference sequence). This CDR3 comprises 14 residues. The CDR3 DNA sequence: TGTGCCAGTAGTAAGCGGGAGGTATTCTACGAGCAGTACTTC. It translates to CASSKREVFYEQYF.

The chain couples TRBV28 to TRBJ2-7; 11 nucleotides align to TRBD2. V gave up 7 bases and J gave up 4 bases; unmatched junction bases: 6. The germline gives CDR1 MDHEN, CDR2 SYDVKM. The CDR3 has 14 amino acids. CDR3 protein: CASKLAGVGYEQYF. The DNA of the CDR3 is TGTGCCAGCAAACTAGCGGGAGTTGGGTACGAGCAGTACTTC.

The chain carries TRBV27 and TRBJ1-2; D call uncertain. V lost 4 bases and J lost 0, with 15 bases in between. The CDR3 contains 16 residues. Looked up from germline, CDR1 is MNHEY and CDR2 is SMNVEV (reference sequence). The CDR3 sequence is CASSSRGSGPNYGYTF. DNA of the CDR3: TGTGCCAGCAGTTCTCGAGGCTCAGGCCCTAACTATGGCTACACCTTC.

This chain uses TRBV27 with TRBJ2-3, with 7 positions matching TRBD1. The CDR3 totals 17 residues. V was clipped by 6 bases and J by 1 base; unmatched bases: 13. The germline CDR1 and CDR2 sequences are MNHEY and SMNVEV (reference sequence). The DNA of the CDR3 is TGTGCCAGCAGCTCTCCGACAGGGTCAATAGGCACAGATACGCAGTATTTT. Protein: CASSSPTGSIGTDTQYF.